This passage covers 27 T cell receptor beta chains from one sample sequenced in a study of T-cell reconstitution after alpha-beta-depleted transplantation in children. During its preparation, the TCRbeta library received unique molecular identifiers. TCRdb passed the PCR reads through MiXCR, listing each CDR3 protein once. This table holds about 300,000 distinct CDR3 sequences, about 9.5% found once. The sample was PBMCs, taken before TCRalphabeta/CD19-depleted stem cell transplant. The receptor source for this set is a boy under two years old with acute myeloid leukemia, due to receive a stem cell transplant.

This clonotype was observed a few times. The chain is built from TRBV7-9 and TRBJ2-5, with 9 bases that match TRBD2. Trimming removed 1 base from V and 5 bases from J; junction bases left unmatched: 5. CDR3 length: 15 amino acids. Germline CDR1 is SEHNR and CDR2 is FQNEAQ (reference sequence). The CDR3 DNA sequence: TGTGCCAGCAGCTTAGTTCTAGCGGGACGGGAGACCCAGTACTTC. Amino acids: CASSLVLAGRETQYF.

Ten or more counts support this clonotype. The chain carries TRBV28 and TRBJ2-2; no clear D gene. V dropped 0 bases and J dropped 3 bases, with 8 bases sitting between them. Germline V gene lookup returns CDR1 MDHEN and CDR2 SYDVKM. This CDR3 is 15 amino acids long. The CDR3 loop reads CASSLWTSYTGELFF. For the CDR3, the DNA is TGTGCCAGCAGTTTATGGACCTCCTACACCGGGGAGCTGTTTTTT.

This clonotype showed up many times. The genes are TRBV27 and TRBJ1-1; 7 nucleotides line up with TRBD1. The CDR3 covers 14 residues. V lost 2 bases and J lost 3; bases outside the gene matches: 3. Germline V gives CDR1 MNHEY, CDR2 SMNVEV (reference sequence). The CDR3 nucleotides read TGTGCCAGCAGTTTACCAGGGGGACACACTGAAGCTTTCTTT. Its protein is CASSLPGGHTEAFF.

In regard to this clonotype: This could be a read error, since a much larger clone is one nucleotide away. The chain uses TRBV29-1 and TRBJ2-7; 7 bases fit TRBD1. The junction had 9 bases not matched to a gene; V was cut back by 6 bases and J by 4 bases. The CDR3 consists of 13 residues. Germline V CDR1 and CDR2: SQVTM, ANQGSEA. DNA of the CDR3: TGCAGCGTGACAGGGAAGCCTCGTTACGAGCAGTACTTC. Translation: CSVTGKPRYEQYF.

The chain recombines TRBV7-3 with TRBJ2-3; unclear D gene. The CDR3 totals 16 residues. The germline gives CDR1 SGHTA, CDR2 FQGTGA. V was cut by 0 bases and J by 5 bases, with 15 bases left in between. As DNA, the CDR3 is TGTGCCAGCAGCTTAACCGGAGTCGCCCTTAGAGATACGCAGTATTTT. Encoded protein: CASSLTGVALRDTQYF.

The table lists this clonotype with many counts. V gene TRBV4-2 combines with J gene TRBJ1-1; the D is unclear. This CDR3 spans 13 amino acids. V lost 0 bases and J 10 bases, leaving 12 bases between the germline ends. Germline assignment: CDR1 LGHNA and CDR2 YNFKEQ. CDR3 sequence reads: CASSQDEGFIAFF. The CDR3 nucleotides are TGTGCCAGCAGCCAAGACGAGGGATTCATAGCTTTCTTT.

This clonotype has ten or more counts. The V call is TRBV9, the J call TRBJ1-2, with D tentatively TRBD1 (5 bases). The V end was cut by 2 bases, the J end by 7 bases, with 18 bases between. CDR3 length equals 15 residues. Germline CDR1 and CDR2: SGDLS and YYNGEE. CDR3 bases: TGTGCCAGCAGCGTGGGGTTACCGGGACTGGGTGGCTACACCTTC. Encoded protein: CASSVGLPGLGGYTF.

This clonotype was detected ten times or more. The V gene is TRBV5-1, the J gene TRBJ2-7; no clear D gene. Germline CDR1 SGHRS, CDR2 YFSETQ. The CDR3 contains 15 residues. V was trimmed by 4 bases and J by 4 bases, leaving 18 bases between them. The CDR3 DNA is TGCGCCAGCAGCCCCGTGGACCGAGGAGATTACGAGCAGTACTTC. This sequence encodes CASSPVDRGDYEQYF.

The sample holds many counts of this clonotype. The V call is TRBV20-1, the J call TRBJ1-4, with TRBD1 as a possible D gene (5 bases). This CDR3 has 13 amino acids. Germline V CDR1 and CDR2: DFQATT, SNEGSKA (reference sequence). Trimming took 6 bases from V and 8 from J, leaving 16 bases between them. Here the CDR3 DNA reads TGCAGTGCGCCGGTTAGGGGAAACGAAAAACTGTTTTTT. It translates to CSAPVRGNEKLFF.

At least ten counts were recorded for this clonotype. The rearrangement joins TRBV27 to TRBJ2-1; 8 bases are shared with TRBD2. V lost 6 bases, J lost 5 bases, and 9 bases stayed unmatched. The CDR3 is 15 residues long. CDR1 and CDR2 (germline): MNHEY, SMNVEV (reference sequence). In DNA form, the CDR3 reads TGTGCCAGCAGCCCCGGTGCGGGGGGAAACAATGAGCAGTTCTTC. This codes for CASSPGAGGNNEQFF.

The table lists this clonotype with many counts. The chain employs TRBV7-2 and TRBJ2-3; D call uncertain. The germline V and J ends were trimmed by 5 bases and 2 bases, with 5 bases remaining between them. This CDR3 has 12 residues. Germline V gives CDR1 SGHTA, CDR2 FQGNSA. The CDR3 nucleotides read TGTGCCAGCAGCCACCCCACAGATACGCAGTATTTT. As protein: CASSHPTDTQYF.

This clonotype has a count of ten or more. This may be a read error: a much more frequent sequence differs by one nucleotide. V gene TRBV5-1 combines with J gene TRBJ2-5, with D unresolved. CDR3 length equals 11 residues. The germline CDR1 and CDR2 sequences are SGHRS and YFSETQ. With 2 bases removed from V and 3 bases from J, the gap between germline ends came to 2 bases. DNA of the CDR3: TGCGCCAGCAGCTTCAAAGAGACCCAGTACTTC. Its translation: CASSFKETQYF.

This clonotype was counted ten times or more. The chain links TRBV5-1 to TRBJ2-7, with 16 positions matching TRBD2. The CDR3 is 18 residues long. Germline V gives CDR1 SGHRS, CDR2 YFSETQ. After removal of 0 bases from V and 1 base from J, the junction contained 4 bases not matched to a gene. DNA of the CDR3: TGCGCCAGCAGCTTGGTAGGGACTAGCGGGAGGGGATCCTACGAGCAGTACTTC. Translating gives CASSLVGTSGRGSYEQYF.

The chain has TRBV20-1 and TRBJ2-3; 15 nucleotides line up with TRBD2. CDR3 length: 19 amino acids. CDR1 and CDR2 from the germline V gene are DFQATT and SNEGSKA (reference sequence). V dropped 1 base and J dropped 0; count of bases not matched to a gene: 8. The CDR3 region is CSARGPGLAGGGSTDTQYF. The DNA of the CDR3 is TGCAGTGCTAGAGGTCCGGGACTAGCGGGAGGCGGTAGCACAGATACGCAGTATTTT.

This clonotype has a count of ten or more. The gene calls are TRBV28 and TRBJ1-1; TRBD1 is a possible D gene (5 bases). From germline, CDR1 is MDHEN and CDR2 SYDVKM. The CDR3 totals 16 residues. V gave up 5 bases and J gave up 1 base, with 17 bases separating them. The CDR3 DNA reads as TGTGCCAGCAGTCGACCCCTCCGACAGACGAACACTGAAGCTTTCTTT. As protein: CASSRPLRQTNTEAFF.

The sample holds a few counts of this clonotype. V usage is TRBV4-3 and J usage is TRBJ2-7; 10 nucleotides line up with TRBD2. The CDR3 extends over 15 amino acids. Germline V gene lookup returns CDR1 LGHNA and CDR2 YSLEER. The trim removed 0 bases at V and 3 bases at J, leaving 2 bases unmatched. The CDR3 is CASSQDSGRLYEQYF. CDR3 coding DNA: TGCGCCAGCAGCCAAGATAGCGGGAGGCTCTACGAGCAGTACTTC.

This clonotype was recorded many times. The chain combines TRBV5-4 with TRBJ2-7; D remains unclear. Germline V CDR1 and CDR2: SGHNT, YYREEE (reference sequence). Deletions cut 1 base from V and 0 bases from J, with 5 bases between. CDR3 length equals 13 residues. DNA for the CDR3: TGTGCCAGCAGCTTGTCGCACTCCTACGAGCAGTACTTC. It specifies CASSLSHSYEQYF.

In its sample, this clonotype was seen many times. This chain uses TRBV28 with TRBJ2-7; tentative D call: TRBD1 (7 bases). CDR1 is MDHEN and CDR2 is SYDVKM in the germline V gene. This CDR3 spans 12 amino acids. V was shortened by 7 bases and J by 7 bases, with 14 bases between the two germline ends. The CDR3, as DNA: TGTGCCAGCAATCTACAGGGGAGGGAGCAGTACTTC. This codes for CASNLQGREQYF. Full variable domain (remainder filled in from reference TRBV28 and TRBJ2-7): DVKVTQSSRYLVKRTGEKVFLECVQDMDHENMFWYRQDPGLGLRLIYFSYDVKMKEKGDIPEGYSVSREKKERFSLILESASTNQTSMYLCASNLQGREQYFGPGTRLTVT.

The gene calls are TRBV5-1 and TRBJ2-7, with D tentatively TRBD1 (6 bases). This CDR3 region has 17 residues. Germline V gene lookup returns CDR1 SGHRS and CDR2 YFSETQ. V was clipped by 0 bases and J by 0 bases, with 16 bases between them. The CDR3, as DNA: TGCGCCAGCAGCTTGGACCTTCGGGACACCGGCTCCTACGAGCAGTACTTC. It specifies CASSLDLRDTGSYEQYF.

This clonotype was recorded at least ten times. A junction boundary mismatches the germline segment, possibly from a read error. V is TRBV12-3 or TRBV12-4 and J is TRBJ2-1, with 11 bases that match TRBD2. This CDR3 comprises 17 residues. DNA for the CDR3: TGTGCCACCAGTGCCCTAGCGGGAGGTAGCTCCTACAATGAGCAGTTCTTC. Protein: CATSALAGGSSYNEQFF.

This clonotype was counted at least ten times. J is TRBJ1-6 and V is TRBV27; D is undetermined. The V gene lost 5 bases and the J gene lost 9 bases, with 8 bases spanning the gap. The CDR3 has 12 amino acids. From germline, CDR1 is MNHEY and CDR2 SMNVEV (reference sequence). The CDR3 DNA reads TGTGCCAGCAGTCCCTCAGCTTCACCCCTCCACTTT. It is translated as CASSPSASPLHF.

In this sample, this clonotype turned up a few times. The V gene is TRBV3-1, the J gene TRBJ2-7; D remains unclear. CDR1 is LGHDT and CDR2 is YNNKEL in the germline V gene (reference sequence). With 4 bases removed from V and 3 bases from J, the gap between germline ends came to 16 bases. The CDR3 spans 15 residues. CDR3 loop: CASSPGPPGIYEQYF. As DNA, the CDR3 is TGTGCCAGCAGCCCCGGGCCCCCTGGGATCTACGAGCAGTACTTC.

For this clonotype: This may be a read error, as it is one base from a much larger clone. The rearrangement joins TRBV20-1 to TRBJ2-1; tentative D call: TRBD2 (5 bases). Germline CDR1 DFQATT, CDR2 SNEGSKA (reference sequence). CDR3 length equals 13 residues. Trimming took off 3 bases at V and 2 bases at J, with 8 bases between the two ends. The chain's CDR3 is CSASVRAYNEQFF. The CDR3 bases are TGCAGTGCTAGCGTGCGGGCCTACAATGAGCAGTTCTTC.

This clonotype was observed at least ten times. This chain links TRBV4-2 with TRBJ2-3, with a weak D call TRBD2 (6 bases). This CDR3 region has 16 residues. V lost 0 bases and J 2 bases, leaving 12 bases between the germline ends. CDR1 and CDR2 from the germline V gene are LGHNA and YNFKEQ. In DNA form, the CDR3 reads TGTGCCAGCAGCCAAGAAGCCGGGGACTTCACAGATACGCAGTATTTT. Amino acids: CASSQEAGDFTDTQYF.

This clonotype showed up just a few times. Written as DNA, the CDR3 is TGTGCCAGCAAGGGAGGAGGGTACCAAGAGACCCAGTACTTC. This codes for CASKGGGYQETQYF. The chain recombines TRBV28 with TRBJ2-5; possible D gene TRBD2, 6 bases. CDR1 is MDHEN and CDR2 is SYDVKM in the germline V gene. The V end lost 7 bases, the J end lost 0 bases, and 12 bases lay between the germline ends. The CDR3 spans 14 residues.

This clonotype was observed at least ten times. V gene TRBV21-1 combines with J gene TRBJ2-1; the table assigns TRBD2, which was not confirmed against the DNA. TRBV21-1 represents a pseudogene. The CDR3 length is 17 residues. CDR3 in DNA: TGTGCCAGCGCCGGGACAGTGGGACTAGCGGGGAACAATGAGCAGTTCTTC. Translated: CASAGTVGLAGNNEQFF.

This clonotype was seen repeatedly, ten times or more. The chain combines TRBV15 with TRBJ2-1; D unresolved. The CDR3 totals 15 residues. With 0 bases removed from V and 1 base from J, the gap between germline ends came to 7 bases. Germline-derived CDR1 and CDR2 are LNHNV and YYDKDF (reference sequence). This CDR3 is CATSREASSYNEQFF. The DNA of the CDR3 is TGTGCCACCAGCAGAGAGGCTAGTTCCTACAATGAGCAGTTCTTC. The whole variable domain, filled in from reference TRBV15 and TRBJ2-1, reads DAMVIQNPRYQVTQFGKPVTLSCSQTLNHNVMYWYQQKSSQAPKLLFHYYDKDFNNEADTPDNFQSRRPNTSFCFLDIRSPGLGDTAMYLCATSREASSYNEQFFGPGTRLTVL.